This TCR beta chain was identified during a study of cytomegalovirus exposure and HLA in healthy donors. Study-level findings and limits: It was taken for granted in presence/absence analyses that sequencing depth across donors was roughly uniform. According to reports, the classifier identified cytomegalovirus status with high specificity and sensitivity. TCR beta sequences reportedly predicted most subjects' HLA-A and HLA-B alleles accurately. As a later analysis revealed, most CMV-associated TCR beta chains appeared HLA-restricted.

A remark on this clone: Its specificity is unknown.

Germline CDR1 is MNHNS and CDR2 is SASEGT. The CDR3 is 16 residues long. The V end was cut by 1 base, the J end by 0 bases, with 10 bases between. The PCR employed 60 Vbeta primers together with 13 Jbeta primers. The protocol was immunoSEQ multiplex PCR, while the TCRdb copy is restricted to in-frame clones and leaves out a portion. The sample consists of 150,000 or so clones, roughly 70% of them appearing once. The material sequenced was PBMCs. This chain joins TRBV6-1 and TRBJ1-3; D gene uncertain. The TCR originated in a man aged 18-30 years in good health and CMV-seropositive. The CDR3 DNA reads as TGTGCCAGCAGTGAAGTGGACTTGAGCTCTGGAAACACCATATATTTT. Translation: CASSEVDLSSGNTIYF.